These 29 T cell receptor beta chains were sequenced from one sample in a study of Ad26.COV2.S vaccination and SARS-CoV-2 variants. Here immunoSEQ multiplex PCR was the method, and the copy in TCRdb shows in-frame clones only, minus some. The table has 300,000 to 350,000 clones, 88% seen once. Treatment reported: 19 received Ad26.COV2.S at low or high dose, single or two shots; several received placebo; per-sample allocation not given. The samples were gathered on day 63 after the first injection of vaccine or placebo. The material was peripheral blood, obtained in a trial of Ad26.COV2.S vaccine versus placebo. Receptors originate from a person between 18 and 65 years old who received the Ad26.COV2.S COVID-19 vaccine or a placebo.

V usage is TRBV5-4 and J usage is TRBJ2-2, with unresolved D. The CDR3 has 14 residues. CDR1 SGHNT and CDR2 YYREEE come from the germline V gene (reference sequence). Trimming took off 3 bases at V and 5 bases at J, with 11 bases between the two ends. The CDR3 is CASSSDPKTGELFF. The CDR3 DNA is TGTGCCAGCAGCTCGGACCCAAAGACCGGGGAGCTGTTTTTT.

The chain is built from TRBV3-1 (or the pseudogene TRBV3-2) and TRBJ2-7; D gene uncertain. V was trimmed by 9 bases and J by 3 bases, leaving 12 bases between them. In germline, CDR1 is LGHDT, CDR2 YNNKEL (reference sequence). CDR3 length: 12 residues. This chain's CDR3 is CASSRRSYEQYF. CDR3 DNA: TGTGCCAGTTCCAGGCGTAGCTACGAGCAGTACTTC.

The V call is TRBV27, the J call TRBJ1-2; 7 bases are a match to TRBD1. This CDR3 spans 15 amino acids. In germline, CDR1 is MNHEY, CDR2 SMNVEV (reference sequence). V lost 4 bases to trimming and J lost 4 bases; unmatched junction nucleotides: 9. The CDR3 DNA sequence: TGTGCCAGCAGTTCGGGACAGAACCCTTTCTATGGCTACACCTTC. Translation: CASSSGQNPFYGYTF.

The chain is built from TRBV4-2 and TRBJ2-1; 12 bases line up with TRBD2. V shed 5 bases, J shed 10 bases, and the junction held 6 bases outside the gene matches. The CDR3 extends over 14 amino acids. In germline, CDR1 is LGHNA, CDR2 YNFKEQ. The CDR3 protein is CASSIRLAGEEQFF. In DNA form, the CDR3 reads TGTGCCAGCAGCATCAGACTAGCGGGGGAAGAGCAGTTCTTC.

V gene TRBV5-4 combines with J gene TRBJ2-7; 8 bases match TRBD1. Germline values: CDR1 SGHNT, CDR2 YYREEE (reference sequence). The CDR3 has 14 amino acids. V gave up 0 bases and J gave up 6 bases; unmatched junction bases: 5. CDR3 sequence reads: CASSLEGQGGEQYF. The CDR3 DNA reads as TGTGCCAGCAGCTTGGAAGGACAGGGAGGCGAGCAGTACTTC.

This rearrangement joins TRBV9 to TRBJ1-2; 8 bases agree with TRBD1. Per the germline V gene, CDR1 is SGDLS and CDR2 is YYNGEE. With 4 bases clipped from V and 0 bases from J, the junction kept 11 bases outside the gene matches. This CDR3 is 17 amino acids long. CDR3 amino acids: CASSSGQGNPANYGYTF. The CDR3 nucleotides read TGTGCCAGCAGCTCCGGACAGGGAAACCCAGCTAACTATGGCTACACCTTC.

V is TRBV28 and J is TRBJ1-3, with D hard to call. CDR1 MDHEN and CDR2 SYDVKM come from the germline V gene. The CDR3 spans 12 residues. Trimming pared 6 bases from V and 0 bases from J, leaving 3 bases between. The CDR3, as DNA: TGTGCCAGCAGGACCTCTGGAAACACCATATATTTT. Translating gives CASRTSGNTIYF.

This sequence joins TRBV14 and TRBJ1-4; D perhaps matches TRBD1 (5 bases). Germline V CDR1 and CDR2: SGHDN, FVKESK. This CDR3 has 15 residues. Trimming cost V 5 bases and J 0 bases, with 10 bases left between them. The CDR3 reads CASSSRGTTNEKLFF. CDR3 DNA sequence: TGTGCCAGCAGCTCTCGGGGGACAACTAATGAAAAACTGTTTTTT.

The chain links TRBV7-9 to TRBJ1-2, with D tentatively TRBD1 (5 bases). The V gene's germline CDR1 is SEHNR and CDR2 FQNEAQ (reference sequence). With 5 bases removed from V and 5 bases from J, the gap between germline ends came to 12 bases. The CDR3 loop spans 13 amino acids. The CDR3 sequence is CASSPGGVYGYTF. In DNA, the CDR3 is TGTGCCAGCAGCCCCGGGGGTGTGTATGGCTACACCTTC.

This rearrangement joins TRBV5-6 to TRBJ1-6; no reliable D call. This CDR3 has 13 amino acids. Germline V lookup: CDR1 SGHDT, CDR2 YYEEEE. The V end lost 5 bases, the J end lost 7 bases, and 10 bases lay between the germline ends. For the CDR3, the DNA is TGTGCCAGCAGGAAAGGATGGAATTCACCCCTCCACTTT. Its protein is CASRKGWNSPLHF.

This chain uses TRBV9 with TRBJ2-1; the D is unclear. The germline V gene encodes CDR1 SGDLS and CDR2 YYNGEE. The CDR3 sequence is 13 residues long. Trimming took off 1 base at V and 9 bases at J, with 11 bases between the two ends. CDR3 bases: TGTGCCAGCAGCGTAACTCTTATTGGTGAGCAGTTCTTC. As protein: CASSVTLIGEQFF. The entire variable domain, with the rest obtained from reference TRBV9 and TRBJ2-1, is as follows: DSGVTQTPKHLITATGQRVTLRCSPRSGDLSVYWYQQSLDQGLQFLIQYYNGEERAKGNILERFSAQQFPDLHSELNLSSLELGDSALYFCASSVTLIGEQFFGPGTRLTVL.

The rearrangement links TRBV28 to TRBJ2-7; D not resolved. Per the germline V gene, CDR1 is MDHEN and CDR2 is SYDVKM. The V gene lost 7 bases and the J gene lost 8 bases, with 12 bases spanning the gap. This CDR3 contains 11 residues. The CDR3 sequence: CASNLPGKQYF. As DNA, the CDR3 is TGTGCCAGCAACCTACCTGGGAAGCAGTACTTC.

The V call is TRBV11-2, the J call TRBJ2-5, with unresolved D. CDR1 is SGHAT and CDR2 is FQNNGV in the germline V gene. The germline V and J ends were trimmed by 1 base and 5 bases, with 11 bases remaining between them. CDR3 size: 14 residues. CDR3 residues: CASSLGGGWETQYF. The CDR3 coding sequence is TGTGCCAGCAGCTTAGGGGGTGGGTGGGAGACCCAGTACTTC. Supplemented by reference TRBV11-2 and TRBJ2-5, the full variable domain reads EAGVAQSPRYKIIEKRQSVAFWCNPISGHATLYWYQQILGQGPKLLIQFQNNGVVDDSQLPKDRFSAERLKGVDSTLKIQPAKLEDSAVYLCASSLGGGWETQYFGPGTRLLVL.

This chain uses TRBV11-3 with TRBJ2-7; no clear D gene. The V gene's germline CDR1 is SGHNT and CDR2 YENEEA. CDR3 length equals 12 residues. Trimming removed 2 bases at V and 3 bases at J, with 5 bases between. The CDR3 sequence is CASSLRSYEQYF. CDR3 DNA: TGTGCCAGCAGCTTAAGAAGCTACGAGCAGTACTTC.

This chain links TRBV7-9 with TRBJ2-6, with 8 bases identical to TRBD1. The germline CDR1 and CDR2 sequences are SEHNR and FQNEAQ (reference sequence). CDR3 length: 17 amino acids. Unmatched junction bases numbered 6, after V lost 0 bases and J lost 5 bases. The CDR3 DNA reads as TGTGCCAGCAGCTTAGCCGGACAGGGAGCGAGGGCCAACGTCCTGACTTTC. Its protein product is CASSLAGQGARANVLTF.

V is TRBV7-2 and J is TRBJ2-7, with 7 bases identical to TRBD1. CDR1 and CDR2 from the germline V gene are SGHTA and FQGNSA. The V gene end was trimmed by 4 bases and the J gene end by 2 bases; junction bases not matched to a gene: 5. CDR3 length: 14 amino acids. CDR3 in DNA: TGTGCCAGCAGCTCGATCGGGACAGCCTACGAGCAGTACTTC. Protein sequence: CASSSIGTAYEQYF. Drawing the rest from reference TRBV7-2 and TRBJ2-7, the complete variable domain is GAGVSQSPSNKVTEKGKDVELRCDPISGHTALYWYRQSLGQGLEFLIYFQGNSAPDKSGLPSDRFSAERTGGSVSTLTIQRTQQEDSAVYLCASSSIGTAYEQYFGPGTRLTVT.

This clone was observed many times. V is TRBV6-2 or TRBV6-3 and J is TRBJ2-5; TRBD2 agrees at 13 bases. V was pared by 0 bases and J by 5 bases, with 0 bases of the junction left unmatched. CDR1 MNHEY and CDR2 SVGEGT come from the germline V gene. The CDR3 has 15 amino acids. DNA for the CDR3: TGTGCCAGCAGTTACTCGACTAGCGGGGGGGAGACCCAGTACTTC. This encodes CASSYSTSGGETQYF.

The rearrangement links TRBV7-9 to TRBJ1-4; no firm D call. The V and J ends lost 5 bases and 12 bases respectively, with 13 bases between them. Germline V gene lookup returns CDR1 SEHNR and CDR2 FQNEAQ (reference sequence). The CDR3 is 12 residues long. CDR3 sequence reads: CASSLTSEELFF. CDR3 in DNA: TGTGCCAGCAGCCTCACATCGGAGGAACTGTTTTTT.

This clone was detected once. V gene TRBV6-2 or TRBV6-3 combines with J gene TRBJ2-6; tentatively, D is TRBD1 (6 bases). There are 15 residues in the CDR3. Germline CDR1 and CDR2: MNHEY and SVGEGT. V dropped 6 bases and J dropped 0 bases, with 9 bases sitting between them. CDR3 in amino acids: CASSLQGSGANVLTF. CDR3 DNA sequence: TGTGCCAGCAGCCTACAGGGCTCTGGGGCCAACGTCCTGACTTTC.

The CDR3, as DNA: TGTGCCAGTAGTACTCCTAGCGGGGGTTTCCGCCAGCTAGCCAAAAACATTCAGTACTTC. Translating it yields CASSTPSGGFRQLAKNIQYF. The chain recombines TRBV19 with TRBJ2-4, with TRBD2 matching 10 bases. The CDR3 extends over 20 amino acids. With V trimmed by 4 bases and J by 0 bases, 15 bases remained unmatched. CDR1 and CDR2 (germline): LNHDA, SQIVND (reference sequence).

The V gene is TRBV5-5, the J gene TRBJ2-4; TRBD1 or TRBD2 may be the D gene (5 bases each). The CDR3 totals 16 residues. Germline V lookup: CDR1 SGHKS, CDR2 YYEKEE (reference sequence). Trimming shortened V by 0 bases and J by 0 bases, and 10 bases separated the two germline ends. The CDR3 DNA sequence: TGTGCCAGCAGCTTGGGAGGGGACGTAGCCAAAAACATTCAGTACTTC. Its translation is CASSLGGDVAKNIQYF. The variable domain in full, with the rest retrieved from reference TRBV5-5 and TRBJ2-4, is DAGVTQSPTHLIKTRGQQVTLRCSPISGHKSVSWYQQVLGQGPQFIFQYYEKEERGRGNFPDRFSARQFPNYSSELNVNALLLGDSALYLCASSLGGDVAKNIQYFGAGTRLSVL.

The rearrangement uses TRBV30 and TRBJ2-7; possibly TRBD1 or TRBD2 for D (5 bases each). V was cut by 1 base and J by 3 bases, with 10 bases left in between. The germline V gene has CDR1 GTSNPN and CDR2 SVGIG (reference sequence). The CDR3 covers 13 residues. The CDR3 sequence: CAWSGDGYYEQYF. CDR3 bases: TGTGCCTGGAGTGGGGACGGCTACTACGAGCAGTACTTC.

V and J are TRBV7-8 and TRBJ1-1, with TRBD1 as a possible D gene (6 bases). The germline gives CDR1 SGHVS, CDR2 FQNEAQ. The CDR3 covers 16 residues. Trimming removed 1 base at V and 11 bases at J, with 23 bases between. The CDR3 sequence is CASSLVAGRGVGDAFF. The CDR3 DNA reads TGTGCCAGCAGCTTAGTAGCAGGGAGGGGGGTTGGTGACGCTTTCTTT.

This chain connects TRBV6-6 to TRBJ1-2; 9 nucleotides align to TRBD1. Trimming took 6 bases from V and 8 from J; bases not matched to a gene: 4. This CDR3 is 12 amino acids long. Germline V gene sequence: CDR1 MNHNY, CDR2 SVGAGI (reference sequence). CDR3 nucleotides: TGTGCCAGCAGACATGACAGGGGGGGCTACACCTTC. It encodes CASRHDRGGYTF.

The gene calls are TRBV6-1 and TRBJ2-3; D may correspond to TRBD1 or TRBD2 (5 bases each). V was cut by 3 bases and J by 5 bases, with 12 bases left in between. Germline CDR1 is MNHNS and CDR2 is SASEGT. The CDR3 has 14 residues. This CDR3 is CASSEMGVLDTQYF. CDR3 nucleotide sequence: TGTGCCAGCAGTGAGATGGGGGTGCTAGATACGCAGTATTTT.

The rearrangement links TRBV5-1 to TRBJ1-2; 9 bases are a match to TRBD1. Germline values: CDR1 SGHRS, CDR2 YFSETQ. The CDR3 has 13 residues. The junction had 4 bases not matched to a gene; V was cut back by 4 bases and J by 6 bases. The DNA of the CDR3 is TGCGCCAGCAGCGAACAGGGGGCCGATGGCTACACCTTC. It translates to CASSEQGADGYTF.

V gene TRBV5-1 combines with J gene TRBJ2-2; 8 nucleotides agree with TRBD1. V lost 4 bases, J lost 5 bases, and 7 bases stayed unmatched. There are 15 residues in the CDR3. The germline V gene encodes CDR1 SGHRS and CDR2 YFSETQ. The CDR3 loop is CASSKDRVGTGELFF. The CDR3 coding sequence is TGCGCCAGCAGCAAGGACAGGGTAGGAACCGGGGAGCTGTTTTTT.

CDR3 sequence: CASSLEWGVGQPQHF. CDR3 sequence (DNA): TGTGCCAGCAGCTTAGAGTGGGGGGTTGGGCAGCCCCAGCATTTT. V is TRBV7-2 and J is TRBJ1-5, with D maybe TRBD1 (5 bases). Trimming stripped 1 base from V and 7 bases from J, with 14 bases between. CDR1 is SGHTA and CDR2 is FQGNSA in the germline V gene. The CDR3 sequence is 15 residues long.

This clone was detected a few times. The gene calls are TRBV6-2 or TRBV6-3 and TRBJ1-5, with TRBD1 matching 8 bases. In germline, CDR1 is MNHEY, CDR2 SVGEGT. V was pared by 3 bases and J by 2 bases, with 6 bases of the junction left unmatched. This CDR3 contains 16 residues. The CDR3 protein is CASSYSGTGGNQPQHF. CDR3 nucleotide sequence: TGTGCCAGCAGTTATTCCGGGACAGGCGGCAATCAGCCCCAGCATTTT.